The next 10 T cell receptor beta chains were all read from a single sample in a study of T-cell reconstitution after alpha-beta-depleted transplantation in children. TCRbeta library construction was performed incorporating unique molecular identifiers. TCRdb re-called the PCR reads with MiXCR, one entry per CDR3 protein. The data contain about 610,000 distinct CDR3 sequences, 10% of them seen just once; the ten biggest clones take up less than 5%. This specimen was PBMCs from the stem cell graft donor, taken from the stem cell graft. Every receptor here comes from a human donor who donated a stem cell graft to a child with acute myeloid leukemia.

The chain employs TRBV7-2 and TRBJ2-5; weak D call: TRBD2 (5 bases). The germline V gene encodes CDR1 SGHTA and CDR2 FQGNSA. The CDR3 totals 13 residues. V was cut by 5 bases and J by 10 bases, with 17 bases left in between. CDR3 sequence reads: CASSPTPKGSQYF. In nucleotides, the CDR3 is TGTGCCAGCAGCCCCACCCCGAAAGGGAGCCAGTACTTC. The complete variable domain, with remaining parts taken from reference TRBV7-2 and TRBJ2-5, reads GAGVSQSPSNKVTEKGKDVELRCDPISGHTALYWYRQSLGQGLEFLIYFQGNSAPDKSGLPSDRFSAERTGGSVSTLTIQRTQQEDSAVYLCASSPTPKGSQYFGPGTRLLVL.

This clonotype was seen a handful of times. The V call is TRBV20-1, the J call TRBJ2-3; TRBD1 might be the D (5 bases). V shed 6 bases and J shed 1 base, with 20 bases lying between them. The CDR3 has 16 amino acids. Germline V gene sequence: CDR1 DFQATT, CDR2 SNEGSKA (reference sequence). Here the CDR3 reads CSARDKTVQRTDTQYF. The CDR3 nucleotides are TGCAGTGCCCGAGATAAGACAGTTCAACGCACAGATACGCAGTATTTT.

V is TRBV10-3 and J is TRBJ1-3; D gene uncertain. The CDR3 covers 16 residues. Trimming stripped 2 bases from V and 0 bases from J, with 11 bases between. Germline CDR1 is ENHRY and CDR2 is SYGVKD. The CDR3 reads CAISEGQRFSGNTIYF. CDR3 in DNA: TGTGCCATCAGTGAGGGTCAGAGATTCTCTGGAAACACCATATATTTT.

This clonotype was counted only a few times. The V and J genes are TRBV20-1 and TRBJ2-1; D might be TRBD1 (6 bases). The CDR3 totals 17 residues. The V gene lost 4 bases and the J gene lost 2 bases, with 21 bases spanning the gap. The germline gives CDR1 DFQATT, CDR2 SNEGSKA (reference sequence). CDR3 in amino acids: CSATGKRTANPYNEQFF. CDR3 DNA sequence: TGCAGTGCTACAGGCAAGCGGACAGCTAACCCCTACAATGAGCAGTTCTTC.

Only a few counts were recorded for this clonotype. The chain couples TRBV9 to TRBJ1-2, with D tentatively TRBD1 (6 bases). The germline gives CDR1 SGDLS, CDR2 YYNGEE. V dropped 4 bases and J dropped 4 bases, with 17 bases sitting between them. CDR3 length: 15 amino acids. The CDR3: CASSPEGGGGYGYTF. The CDR3 DNA reads TGTGCCAGCAGCCCCGAAGGGGGTGGGGGCTATGGCTACACCTTC.

This clonotype has ten or more counts. The rearrangement links TRBV7-3 to TRBJ1-1; D is undetermined. Trimming took 1 base from V and 4 from J, leaving 10 bases between them. The CDR3 contains 14 residues. Germline V gives CDR1 SGHTA, CDR2 FQGTGA. Here the CDR3 DNA reads TGTGCCAGCAGCTTAAGGGAGCGAAGCACTGAAGCTTTCTTT. Translation: CASSLRERSTEAFF.

This clonotype was seen only a few times. The chain links TRBV20-1 to TRBJ2-7; D gene unclear. Germline V gene sequence: CDR1 DFQATT, CDR2 SNEGSKA (reference sequence). The CDR3 length is 14 residues. With 2 bases removed from V and 0 bases from J, the gap between germline ends came to 11 bases. The CDR3 DNA reads TGCAGTGCTAGATCAGCCACCGACTCCTACGAGCAGTACTTC. The encoded protein is CSARSATDSYEQYF.

J is TRBJ1-2 and V is TRBV5-6; 8 nucleotides match TRBD1. V lost 4 bases, J lost 5 bases, and 10 bases stayed unmatched. Germline-derived CDR1 and CDR2 are SGHDT and YYEEEE. The CDR3 covers 15 residues. This CDR3 reads CASSVRQGQGYGYTF. The CDR3 bases are TGTGCCAGCAGCGTTAGACAGGGGCAAGGTTATGGCTACACCTTC.

V usage is TRBV5-6 and J usage is TRBJ2-3; D ambiguous. Germline CDR1 SGHDT, CDR2 YYEEEE. Trimming removed 0 bases at V and 3 bases at J, with 11 bases between. This CDR3 has 15 residues. The CDR3 here is CASSLAKAPTDTQYF. The CDR3 nucleotides are TGTGCCAGCAGCTTGGCCAAAGCGCCTACAGATACGCAGTATTTT.

The genes are TRBV5-4 and TRBJ2-3; D perhaps matches TRBD2 (5 bases). The V end lost 2 bases, the J end lost 2 bases, and 12 bases lay between the germline ends. CDR1 is SGHNT and CDR2 is YYREEE in the germline V gene (reference sequence). The length of the CDR3 is 15 residues. This CDR3 reads CASSFRSGNTDTQYF. Written as DNA, the CDR3 is TGTGCCAGCAGCTTTAGGTCGGGAAACACAGATACGCAGTATTTT. The whole variable domain, remainder taken from reference TRBV5-4 and TRBJ2-3, is ETGVTQSPTHLIKTRGQQVTLRCSSQSGHNTVSWYQQALGQGPQFIFQYYREEENGRGNFPPRFSGLQFPNYSSELNVNALELDDSALYLCASSFRSGNTDTQYFGPGTRLTVL.